These 23 T cell receptor beta chains came from one sample sequenced in a study of blood T cell repertoires in COVID-19. Data came from immunoSEQ multiplex PCR; TCRdb stores just in-frame clones and leaves some out. The profile covers 90,000 to 120,000 clones, with roughly 83% appearing a single time and approximately 3.3% taken by the ten largest. The sequenced sample was peripheral blood. The source of these receptors is a woman older than 75 with active or convalescent COVID-19.

Regarding this clone: Other DNA sequences in this sample translate to the same CDR3. The chain employs TRBV5-1 and TRBJ1-1; 7 bases are shared with TRBD1. This CDR3 is 15 amino acids long. Per germline, CDR1 SGHRS and CDR2 YFSETQ. V trimming: 3 bases; J trimming: 1 base; junction bases outside the gene matches: 6. The CDR3 DNA sequence: TGCGCCAGCAGCTCGGGGAGACAGGGGAACACTGAAGCTTTCTTT. Its protein is CASSSGRQGNTEAFF.

The gene calls are TRBV28 and TRBJ1-6; a possible D gene is TRBD1 (5 bases). Germline CDR1 is MDHEN and CDR2 is SYDVKM. The CDR3 is 15 amino acids. Trimming left V 5 bases short and J 4 bases short, with 12 bases between. The CDR3 spells CASSKDSLYNSPLHF. CDR3 DNA: TGTGCCAGCAGTAAAGACAGCTTATATAATTCACCCCTCCACTTT.

V usage is TRBV7-2 and J usage is TRBJ1-5; D call uncertain. Germline CDR1 SGHTA, CDR2 FQGNSA. This CDR3 is built from 13 residues. V was cut by 1 base and J by 3 bases, with 4 bases left in between. CDR3 sequence reads: CASSLGPNQPQHF. DNA of the CDR3: TGTGCCAGCAGCTTAGGGCCCAATCAGCCCCAGCATTTT.

V is TRBV9 and J is TRBJ1-1; D is ambiguous. V shed 6 bases and J shed 2 bases, with 17 bases lying between them. Germline lookup yields CDR1 SGDLS and CDR2 YYNGEE. The CDR3 covers 15 residues. CDR3 loop: CASTSGMKPNTEAFF. The CDR3 DNA follows: TGTGCCAGCACCTCGGGGATGAAGCCTAACACTGAAGCTTTCTTT. The complete variable domain, with remaining parts taken from reference TRBV9 and TRBJ1-1, reads DSGVTQTPKHLITATGQRVTLRCSPRSGDLSVYWYQQSLDQGLQFLIQYYNGEERAKGNILERFSAQQFPDLHSELNLSSLELGDSALYFCASTSGMKPNTEAFFGQGTRLTVV.

The chain employs TRBV5-1 and TRBJ2-7, with D perhaps TRBD2 (6 bases). The CDR3 is 16 amino acids. From germline, CDR1 is SGHRS and CDR2 YFSETQ. Trimming pared 0 bases from V and 2 bases from J, leaving 15 bases between. The CDR3 DNA is TGCGCCAGCAGCTTGGCCGTCGGAGGGATCACCTACGAGCAGTACTTC. Protein product: CASSLAVGGITYEQYF.

This rearrangement joins TRBV11-2 to TRBJ2-1; D gene uncertain. The CDR3 is 14 residues long. V was pared by 0 bases and J by 4 bases, with 7 bases between. The germline CDR1 and CDR2 sequences are SGHAT and FQNNGV. DNA of the CDR3: TGTGCCAGCAGCTTAGATCGGAGTTACAATGAGCAGTTCTTC. It codes for CASSLDRSYNEQFF.

This sequence joins TRBV19 and TRBJ2-3; 10 bases map to TRBD1. There are 16 residues in the CDR3. Losses at the gene ends were 3 bases for V and 3 bases for J; bases not matched to a gene: 6. Germline V gene data show CDR1 as LNHDA and CDR2 as SQIVND (reference sequence). CDR3 loop: CASSMGTGVNTDTQYF. The CDR3 nucleotides are TGTGCCAGTAGTATGGGGACAGGGGTCAATACAGATACGCAGTATTTT. Full variable domain (missing parts from reference TRBV19 and TRBJ2-3): DGGITQSPKYLFRKEGQNVTLSCEQNLNHDAMYWYRQDPGQGLRLIYYSQIVNDFQKGDIAEGYSVSREKKESFPLTVTSAQKNPTAFYLCASSMGTGVNTDTQYFGPGTRLTVL.

The chain is built from TRBV7-2 and TRBJ1-1, with 9 positions matching TRBD1. V trimming: 4 bases; J trimming: 12 bases; junction bases outside the gene matches: 12. Per the germline V gene, CDR1 is SGHTA and CDR2 is FQGNSA. The CDR3 has 14 residues. The CDR3 DNA sequence: TGTGCCAGCAGCTCCACACAGGGGGCTGGTGGAACTTTCTTT. Encoded protein: CASSSTQGAGGTFF.

The gene calls are TRBV5-1 and TRBJ1-6; 11 bases match TRBD1. The V gene end was trimmed by 5 bases and the J gene end by 10 bases; junction bases not matched to a gene: 8. Per the germline V gene, CDR1 is SGHRS and CDR2 is YFSETQ. The CDR3 is 15 residues long. The CDR3 loop reads CASSSGGDRGSPLHF. The CDR3 DNA follows: TGCGCCAGCAGTTCAGGAGGGGACAGGGGGTCACCCCTCCACTTT.

The J gene is TRBJ1-2, the V gene TRBV2; 11 positions agree with TRBD1. The germline V gene has CDR1 SNHLY and CDR2 FYNNEI. V trimming: 7 bases; J trimming: 7 bases; junction bases outside the gene matches: 11. This CDR3 comprises 15 residues. CDR3 sequence: CASTGQGAPGGGYTF. The CDR3 DNA sequence: TGTGCCAGCACCGGACAGGGGGCGCCGGGGGGTGGCTACACCTTC.

The J gene is TRBJ2-3, the V gene TRBV5-1, with TRBD1 matching over 8 bases. This CDR3 region has 15 residues. The germline V gene has CDR1 SGHRS and CDR2 YFSETQ. J lost 6 bases, V lost 1 base, and 7 bases had no gene match. CDR3 protein: CASSLKQGVMDTQYF. CDR3 nucleotide sequence: TGCGCCAGCAGCTTGAAACAGGGGGTCATGGATACGCAGTATTTT.

The chain carries TRBV6-5 and TRBJ1-1; tentatively, D is TRBD1 (5 bases). The CDR3 runs 15 residues. V lost 0 bases to trimming and J lost 5 bases, with 13 bases between them. Germline-derived CDR1 and CDR2 are MNHEY and SVGAGI. Written as DNA, the CDR3 is TGTGCCAGCAGTTACTCACCCCAGGGAGGGACTGAAGCTTTCTTT. This codes for CASSYSPQGGTEAFF.

The V and J genes are TRBV6-2 or TRBV6-3 and TRBJ2-2; perhaps TRBD1 as D (5 bases). Germline loops: CDR1 MNHEY, CDR2 SVGEGT. The CDR3 has 14 amino acids. V was cut by 2 bases and J by 4 bases, with 8 bases left in between. In DNA form, the CDR3 reads TGTGCCAGCAGTTACCAGGGCTTCACCGGGGAGCTGTTTTTT. Translated, it gives CASSYQGFTGELFF.

This sequence joins TRBV19 and TRBJ1-4; D not resolved. This CDR3 is 14 amino acids long. Trimming pared 3 bases from V and 4 bases from J, leaving 9 bases between. Germline CDR1 and CDR2: LNHDA and SQIVND (reference sequence). Written as DNA, the CDR3 is TGTGCCAGTAGTATTATCCAGGATAATGAAAAACTGTTTTTT. Residues: CASSIIQDNEKLFF.

The rearrangement links TRBV27 to TRBJ1-1; 8 nucleotides match TRBD1. The CDR3 is made up of 15 amino acids. V gave up 8 bases and J gave up 4 bases; unmatched junction bases: 12. CDR1 and CDR2 (germline): MNHEY, SMNVEV (reference sequence). In nucleotides, the CDR3 is TGTGCCAGCTCGGGGGGCAGGGGGCGCGCCACTGAAGCTTTCTTT. This sequence encodes CASSGGRGRATEAFF.

J is TRBJ2-3 and V is TRBV6-5; the D gene is possibly TRBD2 (7 bases). The CDR3 sequence is 15 residues long. The V and J ends lost 11 bases and 2 bases respectively, with 20 bases between them. CDR1 MNHEY and CDR2 SVGAGI come from the germline V gene. The CDR3 loop reads CAGSGASGNTDTQYF. The CDR3 DNA reads as TGTGCCGGATCGGGGGCTAGCGGCAACACAGATACGCAGTATTTT.

This clone was detected a few times. The chain carries TRBV10-2 and TRBJ1-2; possibly TRBD1 for D (6 bases). This CDR3 is 12 amino acids long. Trimming pared 6 bases from V and 4 bases from J, leaving 9 bases between. Germline V lookup: CDR1 WSHSY, CDR2 SAAADI. The CDR3 reads CASRTDSYGYTF. For the CDR3, the DNA is TGCGCCAGCAGGACGGACAGCTATGGCTACACCTTC.

The CDR3 sequence: CASSVLGGANTGELFF. The CDR3, as DNA: TGTGCCAGCAGCGTCCTAGGAGGCGCGAACACCGGGGAGCTGTTTTTT. The chain joins TRBV14 to TRBJ2-2; the D gene is possibly TRBD2 (5 bases). Germline CDR1 SGHDN, CDR2 FVKESK. The ends were cut back, 5 bases at V and 0 bases at J, with 13 bases in the middle. The CDR3 consists of 16 residues. The full variable domain, completed using reference TRBV14 and TRBJ2-2, is EAGVTQFPSHSVIEKGQTVTLRCDPISGHDNLYWYRRVMGKEIKFLLHFVKESKQDESGMPNNRFLAERTGGTYSTLKVQPAELEDSGVYFCASSVLGGANTGELFFGEGSRLTVL.

This rearrangement joins TRBV10-3 to TRBJ2-6, with D possibly matching TRBD1 (6 bases). The CDR3 is made up of 15 amino acids. The V end was cut by 4 bases, the J end by 0 bases, with 7 bases between. Germline V gene sequence: CDR1 ENHRY, CDR2 SYGVKD. CDR3 protein: CAISAGASGANVLTF. CDR3 sequence (DNA): TGTGCCATCAGTGCAGGGGCCTCTGGGGCCAACGTCCTGACTTTC.

The rearrangement uses TRBV7-9 and TRBJ2-5; a weak D match, TRBD2 (6 bases). The CDR3 contains 14 residues. The V gene's germline CDR1 is SEHNR and CDR2 FQNEAQ (reference sequence). Between the trimmed V and J ends, which lost 5 bases and 5 bases, there was a span of 15 bases. In DNA form, the CDR3 reads TGTGCCAGCAGCGTAGTAGCGGCCGGGGAGACCCAGTACTTC. Amino acid sequence: CASSVVAAGETQYF. The variable domain in full, with the rest retrieved from reference TRBV7-9 and TRBJ2-5, is DTGVSQNPRHKITKRGQNVTFRCDPISEHNRLYWYRQTLGQGPEFLTYFQNEAQLEKSRLLSDRFSAERPKGSFSTLEIQRTEQGDSAMYLCASSVVAAGETQYFGPGTRLLVL.

This chain joins TRBV25-1 and TRBJ1-6; D may be TRBD1 (6 bases). With 5 bases removed from V and 7 bases from J, the gap between germline ends came to 18 bases. Germline CDR1 MGHDK, CDR2 SYGVNS. The CDR3 totals 16 residues. The CDR3 protein is CASSKLPGGQNSPLHF. For the CDR3, the DNA is TGTGCCAGCAGTAAACTACCCGGAGGACAGAATTCACCCCTCCACTTT.

The V and J genes are TRBV6-5 and TRBJ1-2, with 7 bases identical to TRBD1. The J segment lost 8 bases and the V segment lost 5 bases, leaving 8 bases of the junction unmatched. Germline loops: CDR1 MNHEY, CDR2 SVGAGI. The CDR3 contains 13 residues. The CDR3 nucleotides are TGTGCCAGCAGTACAACAGGGGCTCAAGGCTACACCTTC. Its translation: CASSTTGAQGYTF.

The chain combines TRBV30 with TRBJ2-5, with TRBD2 matching 8 bases. The V gene end was trimmed by 2 bases and the J gene end by 3 bases; junction bases not matched to a gene: 5. Germline CDR1 GTSNPN, CDR2 SVGIG (reference sequence). The CDR3 has 14 residues. The CDR3 DNA is TGTGCCTGGAGTCGGGGGGGGTATAAAGAGACCCAGTACTTC. Translating it yields CAWSRGGYKETQYF. Supplemented by reference TRBV30 and TRBJ2-5, the full variable domain reads SQTIHQWPATLVQPVGSPLSLECTVEGTSNPNLYWYRQAAGRGLQLLFYSVGIGQISSEVPQNLSASRPQDRQFILSSKKLLLSDSGFYLCAWSRGGYKETQYFGPGTRLLVL.